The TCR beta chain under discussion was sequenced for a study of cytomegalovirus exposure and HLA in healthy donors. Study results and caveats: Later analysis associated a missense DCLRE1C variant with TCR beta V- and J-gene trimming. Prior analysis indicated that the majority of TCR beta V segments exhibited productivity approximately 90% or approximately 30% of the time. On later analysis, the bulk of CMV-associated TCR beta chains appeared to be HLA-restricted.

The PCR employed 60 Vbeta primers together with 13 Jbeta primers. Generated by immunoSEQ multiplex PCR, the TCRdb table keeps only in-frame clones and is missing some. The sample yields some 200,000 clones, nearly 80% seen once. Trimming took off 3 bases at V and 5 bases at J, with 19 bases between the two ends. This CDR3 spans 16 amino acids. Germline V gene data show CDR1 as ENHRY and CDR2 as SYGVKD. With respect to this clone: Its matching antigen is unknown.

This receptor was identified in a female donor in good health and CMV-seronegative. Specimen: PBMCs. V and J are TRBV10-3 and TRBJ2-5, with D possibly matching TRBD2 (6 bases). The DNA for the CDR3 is TGTGCCATCAGTGACCCCGGACTGGCGGAGGGGGAGACCCAGTACTTC. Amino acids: CAISDPGLAEGETQYF.